The following is a T cell receptor (beta chain) sequence with its context. Its cognate antigen is unknown. These data are taken from a study of T-cell memory formation after mild COVID-19. For the study at large: TCR clusters were mostly confined to one donor each.

The authors produced TCR alpha and TCR beta cDNA libraries with sample barcodes and UMIs by 5'RACE using constant-segment primers. TCRdb reanalysed the 5' RACE reads using MiXCR and keeps one entry per CDR3 protein. The sample records approximately 400,000 distinct CDR3 sequences, 20% to 25% being singletons. Findings and caveats of the study: For second-wave clones that peaked at day 37, SARS-CoV-2 specificity went unverified. Prior to infection, memory already included some responding clones, suggesting cross-reactive memory joined.

Sequencing used PBMCs or a T cell subset sorted from them (not recorded which). This sequence originates from an adult woman who had mild COVID-19 (a few samples of this study predate the infection). Cell type and time point are not known.

In DNA, the CDR3 is TGTGCCAGCAGCCCCCATCGGGGGAACGAGCAGTACTTC. Its translation is CASSPHRGNEQYF. V gene TRBV11-2 combines with J gene TRBJ2-7; D possibly corresponds to TRBD2 (6 bases). The V end was cut by 5 bases, the J end by 5 bases, with 13 bases between. This CDR3 spans 13 amino acids. In germline, CDR1 is SGHAT, CDR2 FQNNGV.